Below, 14 T cell receptor beta chains from the same sample are listed, as sequenced in a study of shared clonotypes between healthy human individuals (TCRdb year 2020). Library creation used the immunoSEQ multiplex PCR assay. TCRdb retrieved this table from immuneACCESS and kept in-frame rearrangements only. Not all clones are present; in checked studies, unresolved V genes account for under half, and no reason is known for the remainder. Across this sample there are 550,000 to 700,000 clones, with around three quarters seen only once. The leading ten clones occupy around 1.8% of the sample. Sequenced sample: memory CD4+ T cells sorted from blood. The sample's cell subset or site label, decoded: CD45RA-negative fraction. The receptors shown here come from a woman in her 30s in good health.

The genes are TRBV7-6 and TRBJ2-1; 10 nucleotides match TRBD2. CDR3 length equals 14 residues. Per the germline V gene, CDR1 is SGHVS and CDR2 is FNYEAQ. Losses at the gene ends were 5 bases for V and 9 bases for J; bases not matched to a gene: 7. This CDR3 reads CASSPNLAGVEQFF. The CDR3 nucleotides read TGTGCCAGCAGCCCCAATCTAGCGGGAGTTGAGCAGTTCTTC. The whole variable domain, remainder taken from reference TRBV7-6 and TRBJ2-1, is GAGVSQSPRYKVTKRGQDVALRCDPISGHVSLYWYRQALGQGPEFLTYFNYEAQQDKSGLPNDRFSAERPEGSISTLTIQRTEQRDSAMYRCASSPNLAGVEQFFGPGTRLTVL.

The table lists this clone with a few counts. This chain joins TRBV9 and TRBJ2-7; a possible D gene is TRBD2 (5 bases). The CDR3 has 14 residues. Germline V gene sequence: CDR1 SGDLS, CDR2 YYNGEE. V was pared by 3 bases and J by 0 bases, with 10 bases between. DNA of the CDR3: TGTGCCAGCAGCGCCAGGACTGACTCCTACGAGCAGTACTTC. Translating it yields CASSARTDSYEQYF.

V gene TRBV7-9 combines with J gene TRBJ1-3; maybe TRBD1 (6 bases). This CDR3 has 16 residues. Trimming cost V 0 bases and J 2 bases, with 11 bases left between them. Germline V CDR1 and CDR2: SEHNR, FQNEAQ (reference sequence). CDR3 nucleotides: TGTGCCAGCAGCTTAGCGCAGGCAGGGGCTGGAAACACCATATATTTT. It is translated as CASSLAQAGAGNTIYF.

J is TRBJ1-4 and V is TRBV28, with TRBD1 identical over 9 bases. Germline V gives CDR1 MDHEN, CDR2 SYDVKM. V was pared by 5 bases and J by 8 bases, with 9 bases of the junction left unmatched. This CDR3 region has 15 residues. The CDR3 loop reads CASSLYGTGREKLFF. The CDR3 coding sequence is TGTGCCAGCAGTCTTTACGGGACAGGGCGGGAAAAACTGTTTTTT.

The chain joins TRBV4-1 to TRBJ2-5, with D perhaps matching TRBD2 (6 bases). V lost 0 bases to trimming and J lost 4 bases, with 24 bases between them. This CDR3 contains 19 residues. CDR1 is MGHRA, CDR2 YSYEKL, per germline. The CDR3 bases are TGCGCCAGCAGCCAAGATTTCCGAAGCTCTCTAGCGCAGGGAGAGACCCAGTACTTC. This gives the protein CASSQDFRSSLAQGETQYF.

The chain uses TRBV6-5 and TRBJ1-3; D not resolved. Between the trimmed V and J ends, which lost 2 bases and 0 bases, there was a span of 8 bases. CDR1 MNHEY and CDR2 SVGAGI come from the germline V gene. CDR3 length: 15 residues. The CDR3 nucleotides read TGTGCCAGCAGTTACGGCGGTGACTCTGGAAACACCATATATTTT. This encodes CASSYGGDSGNTIYF.

The rearrangement uses TRBV28 and TRBJ2-7; maybe TRBD1 (6 bases). This CDR3 is 14 amino acids long. The V and J ends lost 3 bases and 2 bases respectively, with 11 bases between them. Germline V gene lookup returns CDR1 MDHEN and CDR2 SYDVKM. The CDR3 region is CASSFSTGAYEQYF. The CDR3 nucleotides are TGTGCCAGCAGTTTTTCGACAGGAGCCTACGAGCAGTACTTC.

Concerning this clone: Other DNA sequences in the same sample also yield this CDR3. The chain has TRBV28 and TRBJ2-5; D gene ambiguous. CDR1 and CDR2 (germline): MDHEN, SYDVKM. Trimming pared 3 bases from V and 1 base from J, leaving 3 bases between. The CDR3 contains 12 residues. The CDR3 nucleotides are TGTGCCAGCAGTTTGGCCCAAGAGACCCAGTACTTC. This sequence encodes CASSLAQETQYF.

This chain links TRBV13 with TRBJ2-7, with unresolved D. The CDR3 is made up of 14 amino acids. Germline loops: CDR1 PRHDT, CDR2 FYEKMQ (reference sequence). The V gene lost 6 bases and the J gene lost 0 bases, with 12 bases spanning the gap. In DNA, the CDR3 is TGTGCCAGCAGGTCCCTCGGCCACTCCTACGAGCAGTACTTC. This gives the protein CASRSLGHSYEQYF.

CDR3 in DNA: TGCGCCAGCAGCATACAGAACTCCTACAATGAGCAGTTCTTC. It encodes CASSIQNSYNEQFF. The rearrangement links TRBV5-1 to TRBJ2-1, with D unclear. This CDR3 has 14 amino acids. Deletions cut 4 bases from V and 0 bases from J, with 8 bases between. Germline values: CDR1 SGHRS, CDR2 YFSETQ.

DNA for the CDR3: TGTGCCAGCAGTGAAGTTGGGGGTTCTATCTATGGCTACACCTTC. It translates to CASSEVGGSIYGYTF. The gene calls are TRBV2 and TRBJ1-2; weak D call: TRBD1 (5 bases). CDR3 length: 15 amino acids. From germline, CDR1 is SNHLY and CDR2 FYNNEI. V lost 1 base, J lost 4 bases, and 13 bases lay in between.

J is TRBJ1-1 and V is TRBV6-1; no clear D. CDR3 length: 14 residues. Trimming removed 4 bases at V and 0 bases at J, with 9 bases between. The germline V gene encodes CDR1 MNHNS and CDR2 SASEGT. CDR3 sequence reads: CASSVEILNTEAFF. CDR3 DNA sequence: TGTGCCAGCAGTGTCGAGATCCTGAACACTGAAGCTTTCTTT.

The chain joins TRBV15 to TRBJ2-1, with 7 bases that match TRBD2. V lost 1 base to trimming and J lost 3 bases; unmatched junction nucleotides: 0. The CDR3 is made up of 14 amino acids. Germline CDR1 and CDR2: LNHNV and YYDKDF (reference sequence). CDR3 DNA: TGTGCCACCAGCAGAGGGGACTACTACAATGAGCAGTTCTTC. Amino acids: CATSRGDYYNEQFF.

This chain links TRBV27 with TRBJ2-7; 7 bases align to TRBD1. J was trimmed by 2 bases and V by 6 bases; bases with no gene match: 10. Germline loops: CDR1 MNHEY, CDR2 SMNVEV (reference sequence). The CDR3 loop spans 15 amino acids. This chain's CDR3 is CASSSYGQAPYEQYF. DNA for the CDR3: TGTGCCAGCAGCTCCTATGGACAGGCCCCCTACGAGCAGTACTTC.